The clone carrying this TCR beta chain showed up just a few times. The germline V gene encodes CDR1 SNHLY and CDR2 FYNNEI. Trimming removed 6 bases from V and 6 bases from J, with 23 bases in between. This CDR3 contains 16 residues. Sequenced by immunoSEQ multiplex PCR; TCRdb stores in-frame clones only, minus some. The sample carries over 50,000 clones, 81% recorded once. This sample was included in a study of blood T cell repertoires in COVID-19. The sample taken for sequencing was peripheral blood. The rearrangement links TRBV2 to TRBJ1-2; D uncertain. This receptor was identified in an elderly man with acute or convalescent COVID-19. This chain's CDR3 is CASSQTHPGFFDGYTF. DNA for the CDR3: TGTGCCAGCAGCCAAACCCACCCGGGATTTTTCGATGGCTACACCTTC.